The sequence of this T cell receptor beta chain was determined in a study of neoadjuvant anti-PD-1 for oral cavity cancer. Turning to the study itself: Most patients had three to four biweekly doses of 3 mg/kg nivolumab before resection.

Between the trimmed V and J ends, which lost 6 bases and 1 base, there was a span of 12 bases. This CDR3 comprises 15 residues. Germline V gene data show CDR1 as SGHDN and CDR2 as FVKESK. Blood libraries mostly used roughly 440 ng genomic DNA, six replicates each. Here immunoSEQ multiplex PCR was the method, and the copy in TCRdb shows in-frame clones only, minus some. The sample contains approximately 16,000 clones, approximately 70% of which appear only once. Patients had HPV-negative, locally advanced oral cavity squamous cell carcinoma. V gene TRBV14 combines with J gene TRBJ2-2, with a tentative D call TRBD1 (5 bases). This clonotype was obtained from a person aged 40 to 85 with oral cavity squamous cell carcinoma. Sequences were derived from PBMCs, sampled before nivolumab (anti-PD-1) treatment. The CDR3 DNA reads TGTGCCAGCAGTTCAGGGTTTGGGAACACCGGGGAGCTGTTTTTT. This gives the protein CASSSGFGNTGELFF.